This TCR beta chain was identified during a study of cytomegalovirus exposure and HLA in healthy donors. Study results and caveats: According to a later analysis, TCR clusters from the first cohort tended to co-occur in the roughly 110 validation repertoires.

Trimming pared 3 bases from V and 3 bases from J, leaving 11 bases between. Germline values: CDR1 MDHEN, CDR2 SYDVKM. This CDR3 contains 14 residues. Details on this clone: Its cognate antigen is unknown.

Libraries were prepared by immunoSEQ multiplex PCR; TCRdb keeps only in-frame clonotypes and omits some of them. There are some 87,000 clones in the sample; 96% occur only once, and about 1.3% lies in the top ten. What was sequenced was PBMCs. The receptor's source is a woman aged 18-35 years in good health and CMV-seronegative. This rearrangement joins TRBV28 to TRBJ1-2; D is perhaps TRBD1 (5 bases). This chain's CDR3 is CASSFNSGDYGYTF. The CDR3 DNA sequence: TGTGCCAGCAGTTTCAACTCGGGGGACTATGGCTACACCTTC.